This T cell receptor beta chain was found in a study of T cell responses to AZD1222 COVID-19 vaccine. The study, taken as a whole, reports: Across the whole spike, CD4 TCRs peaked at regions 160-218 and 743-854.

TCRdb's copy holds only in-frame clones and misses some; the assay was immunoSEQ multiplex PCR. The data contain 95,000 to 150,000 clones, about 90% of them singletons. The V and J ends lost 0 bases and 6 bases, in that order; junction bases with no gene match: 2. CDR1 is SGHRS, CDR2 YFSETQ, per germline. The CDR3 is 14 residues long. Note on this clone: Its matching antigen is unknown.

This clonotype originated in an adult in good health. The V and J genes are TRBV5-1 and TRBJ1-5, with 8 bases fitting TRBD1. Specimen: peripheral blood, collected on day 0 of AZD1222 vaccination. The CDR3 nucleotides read TGCGCCAGCAGCTTGGGGACAGGGACTCAGCCCCAGCATTTT. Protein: CASSLGTGTQPQHF.